What follows describes a single T cell receptor (beta chain). Its antigen is unidentified. This record comes from a study of T-cell reconstitution after alpha-beta-depleted transplantation in children. There are 15 residues in the CDR3. The germline V and J ends were trimmed by 7 bases and 7 bases, with 20 bases remaining between them. The authors prepared the TCRbeta library with unique molecular identifiers. TCRdb used MiXCR to reprocess the PCR reads, holding one entry per CDR3 protein. The sample shows about a million distinct CDR3 sequences, around 30% of them seen only once. Study-wide results and caveats: After transplant, at about two months, alpha-beta T cells were reportedly derived from several hundred expanded graft clones. Diversity and T-cell counts at one year after transplant derived mostly from new T cells.

The TCR sequence derives from a boy in the first two years of life who had a stem cell transplant for SCID, so the T cells may come from the graft donor. The rearrangement joins TRBV12-3 or TRBV12-4 to TRBJ1-5; D is possibly TRBD1 (5 bases). The material was PBMCs, mostly from graft donor cells, obtained 360 days after TCRalphabeta/CD19-depleted stem cell transplant. In DNA form, the CDR3 reads TGTGCCAGCACCAAGGAAGTGGGGCGAGGGCAGCCCCAGCATTTT. Amino acids: CASTKEVGRGQPQHF.